This record looks at one TCR beta chain sequence and its context. The antigen remains unidentified. This sample was included in a study of shared clonotypes between healthy human individuals. The length of the CDR3 is 14 residues. Unmatched junction bases numbered 17, after V lost 5 bases and J lost 15 bases. The germline V gene encodes CDR1 WNHNN and CDR2 SYGVQD (reference sequence). Study outcomes and limitations: Across a few donors, naive CD4 shared roughly 5%, naive CD8 around 3.5%, memory CD4 approximately 2.5%, memory CD8 roughly 0.37%. Sequencing depth was predicted to influence how clonotypes are shared among donors. The study sampled only blood, and tissue repertoires likely differ.

Repertoires were generated with immunoSEQ multiplex PCR, while TCRdb's copy carries only in-frame clones and drops some. The table records 2 million to 2.5 million clones, more than 90% of them present only once. The sequence was obtained from a man younger than 35 in good health. Source material: naive CD4+ T cells sorted from blood. Sample subset: CD45RA+ positively selected. The rearrangement uses TRBV10-1 and TRBJ2-3; 7 bases match TRBD1. This chain's CDR3 is CASSPSLGTAPNYF. Written as DNA, the CDR3 is TGCGCCAGCAGTCCCTCACTTGGGACAGCGCCTAATTATTTT.